The T cell receptor beta chain under discussion was sequenced for a study of T cell responses to AZD1222 COVID-19 vaccine. General observations from the study: Every sample of the repertoires postdated the peak T cell response. Regions 160-218 and 743-854 held dominance among vaccine-associated CD4 TCRs, which spanned spike.

About this clone itself: Its antigen is currently unknown.

Sequenced by immunoSEQ multiplex PCR; TCRdb stores in-frame clones only, minus some. Of 85,000 to 130,000 clones detected, less than 95% appear once; the ten largest clones hold under 8.5%. The length of the CDR3 is 16 residues. Germline V gene lookup returns CDR1 PRHDT and CDR2 FYEKMQ (reference sequence). Trimming removed 2 bases at V and 0 bases at J, with 11 bases between. The sequences come from peripheral blood, collected 28 days after the second AZD1222 dose. The TCR was taken from an adult who received the AZD1222 COVID-19 vaccine. The J gene is TRBJ2-1, the V gene TRBV13, with D maybe TRBD1 (5 bases). The CDR3 loop reads CASSLRGSSSYNEQFF. The CDR3 coding sequence is TGTGCCAGCAGCTTAAGGGGTTCGAGCTCCTACAATGAGCAGTTCTTC.